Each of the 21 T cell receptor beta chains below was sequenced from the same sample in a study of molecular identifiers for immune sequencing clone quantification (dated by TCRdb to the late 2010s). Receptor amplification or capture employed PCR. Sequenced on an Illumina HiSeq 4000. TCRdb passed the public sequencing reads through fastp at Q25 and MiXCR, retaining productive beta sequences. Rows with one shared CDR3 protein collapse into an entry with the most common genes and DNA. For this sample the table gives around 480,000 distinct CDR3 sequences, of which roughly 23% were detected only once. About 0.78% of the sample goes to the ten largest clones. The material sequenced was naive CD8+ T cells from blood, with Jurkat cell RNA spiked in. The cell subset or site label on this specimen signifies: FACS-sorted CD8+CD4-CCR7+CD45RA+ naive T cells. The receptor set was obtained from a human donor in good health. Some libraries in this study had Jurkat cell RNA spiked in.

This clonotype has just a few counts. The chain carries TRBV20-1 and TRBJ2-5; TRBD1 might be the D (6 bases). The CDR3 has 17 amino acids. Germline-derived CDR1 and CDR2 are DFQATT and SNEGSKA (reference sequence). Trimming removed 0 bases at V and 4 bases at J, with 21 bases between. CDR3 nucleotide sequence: TGCAGTGCTAGAGATGGGTCAACAGGACAGAACTTAGAGACCCAGTACTTC. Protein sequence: CSARDGSTGQNLETQYF.

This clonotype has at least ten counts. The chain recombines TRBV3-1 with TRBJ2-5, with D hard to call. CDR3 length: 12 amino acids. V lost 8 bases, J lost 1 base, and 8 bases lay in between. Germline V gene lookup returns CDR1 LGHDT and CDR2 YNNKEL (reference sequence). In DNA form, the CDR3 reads TGTGCCAGCGGGGAAATCCAAGAGACCCAGTACTTC. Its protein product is CASGEIQETQYF.

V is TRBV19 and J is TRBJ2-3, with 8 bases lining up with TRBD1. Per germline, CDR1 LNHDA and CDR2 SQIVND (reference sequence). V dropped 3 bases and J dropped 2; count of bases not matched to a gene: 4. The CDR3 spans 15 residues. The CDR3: CASSIWTGNTDTQYF. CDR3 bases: TGTGCCAGTAGTATTTGGACAGGGAACACAGATACGCAGTATTTT.

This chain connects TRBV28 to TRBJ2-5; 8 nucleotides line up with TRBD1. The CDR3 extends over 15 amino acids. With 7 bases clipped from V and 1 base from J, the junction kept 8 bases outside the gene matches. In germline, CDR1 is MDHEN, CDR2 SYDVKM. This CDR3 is CASTFGTGLQETQYF. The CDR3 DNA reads TGTGCCAGCACTTTTGGGACAGGTCTCCAAGAGACCCAGTACTTC.

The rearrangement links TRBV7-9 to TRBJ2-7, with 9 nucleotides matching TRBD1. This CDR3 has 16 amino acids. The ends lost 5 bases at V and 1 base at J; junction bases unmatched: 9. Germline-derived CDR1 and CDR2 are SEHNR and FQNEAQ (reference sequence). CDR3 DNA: TGTGCCAGCAGCAGCAGAGACAGGGGGTTATCCTACGAGCAGTACTTC. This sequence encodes CASSSRDRGLSYEQYF. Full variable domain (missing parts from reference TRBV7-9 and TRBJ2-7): DTGVSQNPRHKITKRGQNVTFRCDPISEHNRLYWYRQTLGQGPEFLTYFQNEAQLEKSRLLSDRFSAERPKGSFSTLEIQRTEQGDSAMYLCASSSRDRGLSYEQYFGPGTRLTVT.

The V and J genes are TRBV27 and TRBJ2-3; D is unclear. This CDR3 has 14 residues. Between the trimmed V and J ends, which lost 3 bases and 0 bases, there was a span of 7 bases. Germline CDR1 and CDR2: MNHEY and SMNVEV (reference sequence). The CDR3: CASSFSPSTDTQYF. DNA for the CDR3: TGTGCCAGCAGTTTCTCCCCTAGCACAGATACGCAGTATTTT.

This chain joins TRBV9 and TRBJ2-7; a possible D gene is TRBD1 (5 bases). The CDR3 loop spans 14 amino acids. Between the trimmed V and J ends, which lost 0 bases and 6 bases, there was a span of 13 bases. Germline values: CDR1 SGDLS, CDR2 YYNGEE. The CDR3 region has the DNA TGTGCCAGCAGCGTAGAAATGACAGTGGTCGAGCAGTACTTC. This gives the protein CASSVEMTVVEQYF.

CDR3 sequence reads: CASSPTRYTEAFF. For the CDR3, the DNA is TGCGCCAGCAGCCCCACAAGGTACACTGAAGCTTTCTTT. The chain employs TRBV4-3 and TRBJ1-1; D is unresolved. Germline loops: CDR1 LGHNA, CDR2 YSLEER. This CDR3 region has 13 residues. V lost 4 bases and J 3 bases, leaving 9 bases between the germline ends.

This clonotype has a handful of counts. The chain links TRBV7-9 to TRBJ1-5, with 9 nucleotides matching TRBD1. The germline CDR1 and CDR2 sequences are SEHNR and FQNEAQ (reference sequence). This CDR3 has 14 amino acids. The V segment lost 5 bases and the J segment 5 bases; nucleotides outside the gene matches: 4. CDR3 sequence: CASSRTGVDQPQHF. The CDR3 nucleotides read TGTGCCAGCAGCCGGACAGGGGTGGATCAGCCCCAGCATTTT. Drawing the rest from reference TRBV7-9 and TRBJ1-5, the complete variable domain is DTGVSQNPRHKITKRGQNVTFRCDPISEHNRLYWYRQTLGQGPEFLTYFQNEAQLEKSRLLSDRFSAERPKGSFSTLEIQRTEQGDSAMYLCASSRTGVDQPQHFGDGTRLSIL.

CDR3 nucleotide sequence: TGTGCCAGCAGCCAAGCGGGGCAGGAGGATAACTATGGCTACACCTTC. This codes for CASSQAGQEDNYGYTF. The rearrangement uses TRBV4-2 and TRBJ1-2, with D tentatively TRBD1 (5 bases). The V end was cut by 1 base, the J end by 1 base, with 13 bases between. CDR1 and CDR2 from the germline V gene are LGHNA and YNFKEQ. This CDR3 comprises 16 residues.

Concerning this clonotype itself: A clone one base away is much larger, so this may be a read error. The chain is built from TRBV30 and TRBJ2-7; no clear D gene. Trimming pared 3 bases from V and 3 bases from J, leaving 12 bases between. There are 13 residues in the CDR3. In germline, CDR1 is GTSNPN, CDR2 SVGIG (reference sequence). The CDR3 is CAWSPDADYEQYF. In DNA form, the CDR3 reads TGTGCCTGGAGCCCCGACGCAGACTACGAGCAGTACTTC.

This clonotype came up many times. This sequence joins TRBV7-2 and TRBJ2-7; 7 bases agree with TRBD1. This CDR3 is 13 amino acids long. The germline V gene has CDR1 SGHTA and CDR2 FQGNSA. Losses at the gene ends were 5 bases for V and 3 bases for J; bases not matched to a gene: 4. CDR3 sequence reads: CASSDYRGYEQYF. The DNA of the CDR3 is TGTGCCAGCAGCGATTACAGGGGCTACGAGCAGTACTTC.

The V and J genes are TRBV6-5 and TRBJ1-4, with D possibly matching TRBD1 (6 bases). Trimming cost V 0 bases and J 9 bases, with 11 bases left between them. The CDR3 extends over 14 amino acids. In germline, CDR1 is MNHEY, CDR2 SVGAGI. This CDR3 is CASSYSGAGKKLFF. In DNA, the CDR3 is TGTGCCAGCAGTTACTCGGGGGCGGGTAAAAAACTGTTTTTT.

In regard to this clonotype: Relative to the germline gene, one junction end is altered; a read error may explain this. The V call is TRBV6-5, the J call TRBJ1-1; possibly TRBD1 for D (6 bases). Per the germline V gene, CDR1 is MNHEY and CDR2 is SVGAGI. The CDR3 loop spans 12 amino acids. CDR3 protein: CASSPGDTEASF. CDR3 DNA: TGTGCCAGCAGCCCCGGGGACACTGAAGCTTCCTTT.

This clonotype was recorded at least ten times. CDR3 nucleotide sequence: TGCAGCGTTGAAAGGGGGTTGAACACTGAAGCTTTCTTT. The encoded protein is CSVERGLNTEAFF. The chain combines TRBV29-1 with TRBJ1-1; a weak D match, TRBD1 (6 bases). Germline CDR1 is SQVTM and CDR2 is ANQGSEA. The CDR3 loop spans 13 amino acids. V was clipped by 2 bases and J by 0 bases, with 7 bases between them.

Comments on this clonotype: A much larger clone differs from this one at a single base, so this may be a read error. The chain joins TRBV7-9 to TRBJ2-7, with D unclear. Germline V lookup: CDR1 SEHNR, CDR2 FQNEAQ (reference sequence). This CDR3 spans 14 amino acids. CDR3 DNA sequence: TGTGCCAGCAGCCCCCCACGGGCCCCCTACGAGCAGTGCTTC. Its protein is CASSPPRAPYEQCF.

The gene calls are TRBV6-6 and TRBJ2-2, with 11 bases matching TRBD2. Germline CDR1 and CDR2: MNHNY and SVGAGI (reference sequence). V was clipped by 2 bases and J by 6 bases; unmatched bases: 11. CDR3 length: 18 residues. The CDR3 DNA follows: TGTGCCAGCAGTTACCTAGCGGGGGGATATCTGAGTCCCGGGGAGCTGTTTTTT. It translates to CASSYLAGGYLSPGELFF.

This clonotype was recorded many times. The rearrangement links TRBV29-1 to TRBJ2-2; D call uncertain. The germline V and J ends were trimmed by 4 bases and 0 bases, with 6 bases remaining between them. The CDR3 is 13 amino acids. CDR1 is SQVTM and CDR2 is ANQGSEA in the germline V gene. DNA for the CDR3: TGCAGCGTTGTGTCCGCGAACACCGGGGAGCTGTTTTTT. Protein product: CSVVSANTGELFF.

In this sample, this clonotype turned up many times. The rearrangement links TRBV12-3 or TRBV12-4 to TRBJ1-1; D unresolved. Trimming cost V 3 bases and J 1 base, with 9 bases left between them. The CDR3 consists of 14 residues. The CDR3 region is CASSFRQENTEAFF. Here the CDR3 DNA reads TGTGCCAGCAGTTTCCGCCAGGAGAACACTGAAGCTTTCTTT.

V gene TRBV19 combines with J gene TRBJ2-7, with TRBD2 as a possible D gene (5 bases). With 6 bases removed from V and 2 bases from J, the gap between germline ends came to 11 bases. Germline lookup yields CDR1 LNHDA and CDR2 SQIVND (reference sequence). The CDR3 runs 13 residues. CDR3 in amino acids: CASSMGVAYEQYF. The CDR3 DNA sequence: TGTGCCAGTAGCATGGGAGTGGCCTACGAGCAGTACTTC.

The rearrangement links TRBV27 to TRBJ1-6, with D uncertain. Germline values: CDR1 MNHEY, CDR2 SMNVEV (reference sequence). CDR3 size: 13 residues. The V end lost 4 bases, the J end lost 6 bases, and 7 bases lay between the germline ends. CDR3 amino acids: CASSSDVNSPLHF. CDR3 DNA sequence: TGTGCCAGCAGTTCGGACGTTAATTCACCCCTCCACTTT.